The clone carrying this T cell receptor (beta chain) appeared once. Antigen unknown. V lost 0 bases to trimming and J lost 6 bases; unmatched junction nucleotides: 19. Germline V lookup: CDR1 SGHRS, CDR2 YFSETQ. CDR3 length equals 20 residues. This sample is drawn from a study of T cells in localized non-small cell lung cancer. Study outcomes and limitations: Uninvolved adjacent lung showed higher T cell clonality than tumor. Sequencing was limited to one tumor region, leaving the possibility of heterogeneity open.

Assay used: immunoSEQ multiplex PCR; TCRdb lists only in-frame clones, some missing. The sample lists around 50,000 clones; around 90% were seen once. The sequences come from PBMCs, collected before any cancer treatment. This TCR was recovered from a female donor with stage II lung adenocarcinoma. The chain joins TRBV5-1 to TRBJ1-5; 9 bases align to TRBD1. The CDR3 loop reads CASSLGDDPPLGQGFQPQHF. DNA for the CDR3: TGCGCCAGCAGCTTGGGGGATGATCCACCCCTGGGACAGGGATTTCAGCCCCAGCATTTT.